This T cell receptor (beta chain) was identified in a study of cytomegalovirus exposure and HLA in healthy donors. Overall study findings and caveats: Cytomegalovirus status was reportedly diagnosed by the classifier with high sensitivity and specificity. TCR beta V- and J-gene trimming, according to a later analysis, was linked to a missense DCLRE1C variant. For most TCR beta V segments, an earlier analysis put the productive rate at about 87% or about 30% of the time. The analysis excluded some indistinguishable V segments, including TRBV6-2 and TRBV6-3.

With 60 Vbeta and 13 Jbeta primers, the PCR was carried out. Libraries were prepared by immunoSEQ multiplex PCR; TCRdb keeps only in-frame clonotypes and omits some of them. The table includes some 200,000 clones, approximately 70% detected once. This clone has only a few counts. Its antigen is unidentified. CDR1 LGHNA and CDR2 YNFKEQ come from the germline V gene. Trimming removed 4 bases from V and 5 bases from J, with 21 bases in between. This CDR3 contains 16 residues. The sample was PBMCs. The TCR was taken from a man aged 35-49 years in good health and CMV-seropositive. The chain uses TRBV4-2 and TRBJ2-7; TRBD2 is a possible D gene (7 bases). In DNA form, the CDR3 reads TGTGCCAGCAGCCGCATCTGGGGGGGGGCCTCGAACGAGCAGTACTTC. It translates to CASSRIWGGASNEQYF.